The 26 T cell receptor beta chains given below trace back to one sample, sequenced in a study of T-cell memory formation after mild COVID-19. TCRdb redid the calling of the 5' RACE reads with MiXCR, one entry per CDR3 protein. This table has about 400,000 distinct CDR3 sequences, around 15% appearing once. The sequenced sample was PBMCs or a T cell subset sorted from them (not recorded which). These receptors were collected from a man aged 18 to 30 who had mild COVID-19 (a few samples of this study predate the infection). Cell type and time point are not known.

This clonotype was detected a few times. The rearrangement links TRBV4-3 to TRBJ2-7; TRBD2 agrees at 10 bases. This CDR3 is 17 amino acids long. Germline CDR1 reads LGHNA; CDR2 reads YSLEER. The junction had 7 bases not matched to a gene; V was cut back by 0 bases and J by 2 bases. The CDR3 coding sequence is TGCGCCAGCAGCCAAGATGGTTCGAGCGGGGGGGCCTACGAGCAGTACTTC. Translated, it gives CASSQDGSSGGAYEQYF.

This chain uses TRBV5-1 with TRBJ2-2; 8 nucleotides align to TRBD2. Germline assignment: CDR1 SGHRS and CDR2 YFSETQ. This CDR3 is 17 amino acids long. V lost 4 bases, J lost 2 bases, and 10 bases stayed unmatched. CDR3 sequence: CASSGGGGGLNTGELFF. The DNA for the CDR3 is TGCGCCAGCAGCGGAGGAGGCGGGGGGCTCAACACCGGGGAGCTGTTTTTT.

This clonotype has at least ten counts. The chain joins TRBV27 to TRBJ2-3, with 9 bases that match TRBD2. CDR3 length equals 13 residues. J was trimmed by 7 bases and V by 7 bases; bases with no gene match: 6. CDR1 is MNHEY, CDR2 SMNVEV, per germline (reference sequence). The chain's CDR3 is CASKISGGNTQYF. CDR3 DNA sequence: TGTGCCAGCAAAATTAGCGGGGGTAATACGCAGTATTTT.

This clonotype was recorded once. At one boundary the junction diverges from the germline segment, which might be a read error. The chain uses TRBV7-9 and TRBJ2-3; D remains ambiguous. Germline CDR1 reads SEHNR; CDR2 reads FQNEAQ (reference sequence). The CDR3 consists of 17 residues. The CDR3 is CASSLTYLGSSTYTQYF. The CDR3 DNA is TGTGCCAGCAGCTTAACTTATTTGGGTAGTAGCACATATACGCAGTATTTT.

The table lists this clonotype with many counts. V gene TRBV6-5 combines with J gene TRBJ2-5; D might be TRBD1 or TRBD2, each matching 5 bases. V was pared by 5 bases and J by 5 bases, with 15 bases between. CDR1 and CDR2 (germline): MNHEY, SVGAGI. This CDR3 comprises 14 residues. The DNA for the CDR3 is TGTGCCAGCAGTGCCCCGGGACGTACGGAGACCCAGTACTTC. Protein sequence: CASSAPGRTETQYF.

The V gene is TRBV9, the J gene TRBJ1-2; TRBD1 matches at 7 bases. Germline trimming cut 0 bases from V and 2 bases from J; bases unmatched to any gene: 1. The CDR3 has 14 residues. Germline values: CDR1 SGDLS, CDR2 YYNGEE. The CDR3 loop is CASSVGDSNYGYTF. CDR3 nucleotides: TGTGCCAGCAGCGTAGGGGACAGCAACTATGGCTACACCTTC. Full variable domain (outside the CDR3, taken from reference TRBV9 and TRBJ1-2): DSGVTQTPKHLITATGQRVTLRCSPRSGDLSVYWYQQSLDQGLQFLIQYYNGEERAKGNILERFSAQQFPDLHSELNLSSLELGDSALYFCASSVGDSNYGYTFGSGTRLTVV.

In this sample, this clonotype turned up a few times. This sequence joins TRBV30 and TRBJ1-4, with 7 bases that match TRBD1. V lost 4 bases, J lost 8 bases, and 7 bases stayed unmatched. Germline CDR1 is GTSNPN and CDR2 is SVGIG (reference sequence). This CDR3 has 13 residues. CDR3: CAWKYRGREKLFF. The DNA of the CDR3 is TGTGCCTGGAAGTACAGGGGCAGGGAAAAACTGTTTTTT.

This clonotype has only a few counts. The chain is built from TRBV5-1 and TRBJ2-5, with D tentatively TRBD1 (5 bases). This CDR3 is 11 amino acids long. The V gene's germline CDR1 is SGHRS and CDR2 YFSETQ. Trimming pared 0 bases from V and 9 bases from J, leaving 6 bases between. The CDR3 region is CASSLEQAQYF. CDR3 bases: TGCGCCAGCAGCTTGGAACAGGCCCAGTACTTC.

The V gene is TRBV7-9, the J gene TRBJ2-1; unclear D gene. The V and J ends lost 2 bases and 6 bases respectively, with 8 bases between them. Germline V gives CDR1 SEHNR, CDR2 FQNEAQ (reference sequence). The length of the CDR3 is 13 residues. The CDR3 region is CASSLPYSNEQFF. In DNA, the CDR3 is TGTGCCAGCAGCTTACCCTACAGCAATGAGCAGTTCTTC.

This clonotype was detected only a few times. V and J are TRBV5-1 and TRBJ2-3; D not certain. Germline CDR1 SGHRS, CDR2 YFSETQ. The CDR3 runs 15 residues. V was trimmed by 4 bases and J by 1 base, leaving 13 bases between them. In nucleotides, the CDR3 is TGCGCCAGCAGCAGGAACCCTGTGGGCACAGATACGCAGTATTTT. It is translated as CASSRNPVGTDTQYF.

The chain carries TRBV5-1 and TRBJ1-6; D gene uncertain. Trimming took off 6 bases at V and 9 bases at J, with 1 base between the two ends. CDR1 is SGHRS, CDR2 YFSETQ, per germline. The CDR3 extends over 9 amino acids. DNA for the CDR3: TGCGCCAGCATTTCACCCCTCCACTTT. This translates into CASISPLHF.

This clonotype came up many times. The chain employs TRBV25-1 and TRBJ2-2; 11 nucleotides line up with TRBD2. This CDR3 is built from 16 residues. Germline CDR1 and CDR2: MGHDK and SYGVNS. With V trimmed by 3 bases and J by 3 bases, 3 bases remained unmatched. CDR3 coding DNA: TGTGCCAGCAGTGACGGACTAGCGGGCCACACCGGGGAGCTGTTTTTT. This sequence encodes CASSDGLAGHTGELFF.

This clonotype occurred a few times. The chain employs TRBV7-9 and TRBJ1-2, with 12 bases fitting TRBD1. V lost 5 bases to trimming and J lost 4 bases; unmatched junction nucleotides: 11. CDR1 is SEHNR, CDR2 FQNEAQ, per germline (reference sequence). The length of the CDR3 is 17 residues. The CDR3 here is CASSPGQGALSGYGYTF. DNA for the CDR3: TGTGCCAGCAGCCCGGGACAGGGGGCTTTATCAGGCTATGGCTACACCTTC. The variable domain in full, completed from reference TRBV7-9 and TRBJ1-2, reads DTGVSQNPRHKITKRGQNVTFRCDPISEHNRLYWYRQTLGQGPEFLTYFQNEAQLEKSRLLSDRFSAERPKGSFSTLEIQRTEQGDSAMYLCASSPGQGALSGYGYTFGSGTRLTVV.

The CDR3 protein is CATRRTGEGTDTQYF. The CDR3 bases are TGTGCCACCAGGCGGACAGGGGAGGGGACAGATACGCAGTATTTT. The chain is built from TRBV15 and TRBJ2-3; 9 nucleotides align to TRBD1. Trimming cost V 6 bases and J 3 bases; bases outside gene matches: 7. Germline V gene data show CDR1 as LNHNV and CDR2 as YYDKDF (reference sequence). The CDR3 extends over 15 amino acids.

The sample holds a few counts of this clonotype. The chain couples TRBV12-3 or TRBV12-4 to TRBJ1-1, with TRBD1 as a possible D gene (5 bases). The CDR3 has 12 amino acids. Trimming shortened V by 3 bases and J by 10 bases, and 12 bases separated the two germline ends. The CDR3 reads CASSFGGGGAFF. The CDR3 coding sequence is TGTGCCAGCAGTTTCGGGGGTGGAGGAGCTTTCTTT.

In this sample, this clonotype turned up a few times. The chain couples TRBV11-2 to TRBJ2-5; 9 nucleotides agree with TRBD2. CDR3 length: 16 amino acids. J gave up 2 bases and V 5 bases, and 9 bases lay outside the gene matches. Germline V gene data show CDR1 as SGHAT and CDR2 as FQNNGV. CDR3: CASSQGLAGLQETQYF. The CDR3 nucleotides read TGTGCCAGCAGCCAGGGACTAGCTGGGCTTCAAGAGACCCAGTACTTC. Supplemented by reference TRBV11-2 and TRBJ2-5, the full variable domain reads EAGVAQSPRYKIIEKRQSVAFWCNPISGHATLYWYQQILGQGPKLLIQFQNNGVVDDSQLPKDRFSAERLKGVDSTLKIQPAKLEDSAVYLCASSQGLAGLQETQYFGPGTRLLVL.

The table lists this clonotype with many counts. The chain is built from TRBV4-3 and TRBJ2-3; 13 positions match TRBD2. CDR1 LGHNA and CDR2 YSLEER come from the germline V gene. With 6 bases clipped from V and 10 bases from J, the junction kept 13 bases outside the gene matches. This CDR3 has 16 residues. The CDR3 DNA follows: TGCGCCAGCAGTCTCTCGACTAGCGGGGGGCGTTCTCCGCAGTATTTT. Translated, it gives CASSLSTSGGRSPQYF.

This clonotype was detected a few times. The chain is built from TRBV20-1 and TRBJ2-7; D is unresolved. The CDR3 is made up of 12 amino acids. The V gene's germline CDR1 is DFQATT and CDR2 SNEGSKA (reference sequence). V lost 6 bases, J lost 4 bases, and 13 bases lay in between. The CDR3 coding sequence is TGCAGTGCCAAATACTTAACTTACGAGCAGTACTTC. It yields the protein CSAKYLTYEQYF.

The gene calls are TRBV2 and TRBJ1-2; TRBD1 is a possible D gene (5 bases). This CDR3 contains 13 residues. Germline CDR1 SNHLY, CDR2 FYNNEI. V was shortened by 4 bases and J by 3 bases, with 9 bases between the two germline ends. DNA for the CDR3: TGTGCCAGCAGTGTAGAAGGGGACTATGGCTACACCTTC. Protein sequence: CASSVEGDYGYTF. Complete variable domain (other parts from reference TRBV2 and TRBJ1-2): EPEVTQTPSHQVTQMGQEVILRCVPISNHLYFYWYRQILGQKVEFLVSFYNNEISEKSEIFDDQFSVERPDGSNFTLKIRSTKLEDSAMYFCASSVEGDYGYTFGSGTRLTVV.

The chain has TRBV6-6 and TRBJ2-7; 9 bases map to TRBD2. CDR3 length: 15 residues. Unmatched junction bases numbered 4, after V lost 2 bases and J lost 2 bases. Germline-derived CDR1 and CDR2 are MNHNY and SVGAGI (reference sequence). In DNA form, the CDR3 reads TGTGCCAGCAGTTACGGTAGCGGGAGTACCTACGAGCAGTACTTC. Translation: CASSYGSGSTYEQYF.

Only a few counts were recorded for this clonotype. The chain couples TRBV5-4 to TRBJ1-1, with D unresolved. The ends were cut back, 2 bases at V and 4 bases at J, with 12 bases in the middle. From germline, CDR1 is SGHNT and CDR2 YYREEE (reference sequence). This CDR3 is 14 amino acids long. The CDR3 region is CASSFTEDGTEAFF. In DNA, the CDR3 is TGTGCCAGCAGCTTTACTGAGGACGGCACTGAAGCTTTCTTT.

The V call is TRBV3-1, the J call TRBJ1-2, with 7 bases matching TRBD1. The CDR3 extends over 16 amino acids. Unmatched junction bases numbered 6, after V lost 1 base and J lost 1 base. Germline CDR1 LGHDT, CDR2 YNNKEL (reference sequence). The CDR3 DNA sequence: TGTGCCAGCAGCCAAGTGACAGGGTCCTATAACTATGGCTACACCTTC. This translates into CASSQVTGSYNYGYTF.

The chain combines TRBV5-6 with TRBJ2-3, with D perhaps matching TRBD2 (5 bases). CDR1 and CDR2 from the germline V gene are SGHDT and YYEEEE. The CDR3 extends over 15 amino acids. Deletions cut 5 bases from V and 0 bases from J, with 13 bases between. CDR3 loop: CASSYGLSSTDTQYF. The CDR3 nucleotides are TGTGCCAGCAGTTACGGACTGTCTAGCACAGATACGCAGTATTTT. The full variable domain, with the rest looked up from reference TRBV5-6 and TRBJ2-3, is DAGVTQSPTHLIKTRGQQVTLRCSPKSGHDTVSWYQQALGQGPQFIFQYYEEEERQRGNFPDRFSGHQFPNYSSELNVNALLLGDSALYLCASSYGLSSTDTQYFGPGTRLTVL.

The chain recombines TRBV28 with TRBJ1-6; 8 bases agree with TRBD1. There are 17 residues in the CDR3. From germline, CDR1 is MDHEN and CDR2 SYDVKM. Trimming removed 1 base from V and 7 bases from J; junction bases left unmatched: 9. The CDR3 protein is CASSLFLRDRRNSPLHF. The CDR3 nucleotides read TGTGCCAGCAGTTTATTCTTGCGGGACAGGAGAAATTCACCCCTCCACTTT.

V usage is TRBV2 and J usage is TRBJ2-1; 7 nucleotides match TRBD2. Germline V gene data show CDR1 as SNHLY and CDR2 as FYNNEI. V lost 7 bases to trimming and J lost 1 base; unmatched junction nucleotides: 10. This CDR3 is 16 amino acids long. CDR3 amino acids: CASNPSGTKSYNEQFF. CDR3 sequence (DNA): TGTGCCAGCAATCCGTCCGGGACTAAGTCCTACAATGAGCAGTTCTTC.

This clonotype turned up a few times. The chain couples TRBV12-3 or TRBV12-4 to TRBJ1-2, with 10 bases that match TRBD1. J gave up 4 bases and V 5 bases, and 7 bases lay outside the gene matches. This CDR3 spans 15 amino acids. The CDR3: CASSIGDRGLYGYTF. The DNA for the CDR3 is TGTGCCAGCAGTATAGGGGACAGGGGCCTCTATGGCTACACCTTC.